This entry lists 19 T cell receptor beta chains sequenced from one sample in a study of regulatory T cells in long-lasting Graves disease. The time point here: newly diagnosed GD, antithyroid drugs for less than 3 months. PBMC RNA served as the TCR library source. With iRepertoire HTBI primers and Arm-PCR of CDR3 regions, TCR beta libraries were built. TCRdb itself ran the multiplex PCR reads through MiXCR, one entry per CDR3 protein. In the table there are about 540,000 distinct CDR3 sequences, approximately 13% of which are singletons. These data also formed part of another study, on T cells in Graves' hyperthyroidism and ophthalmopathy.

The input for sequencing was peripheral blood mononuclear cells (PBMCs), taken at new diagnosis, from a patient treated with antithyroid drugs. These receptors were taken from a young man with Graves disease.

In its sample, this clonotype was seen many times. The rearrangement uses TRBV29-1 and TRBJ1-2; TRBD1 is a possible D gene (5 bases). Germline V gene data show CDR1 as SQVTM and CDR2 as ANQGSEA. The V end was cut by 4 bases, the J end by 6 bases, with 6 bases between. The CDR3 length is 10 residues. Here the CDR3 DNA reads TGCAGCGTTGCAGGGAATGGCTACACCTTC. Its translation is CSVAGNGYTF.

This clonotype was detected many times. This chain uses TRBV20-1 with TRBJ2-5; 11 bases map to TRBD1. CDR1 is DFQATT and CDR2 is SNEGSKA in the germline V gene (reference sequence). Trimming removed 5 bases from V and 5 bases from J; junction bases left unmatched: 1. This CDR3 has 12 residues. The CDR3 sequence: CSAWDRGETQYF. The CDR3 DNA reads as TGCAGTGCTTGGGACAGGGGGGAGACCCAGTACTTC.

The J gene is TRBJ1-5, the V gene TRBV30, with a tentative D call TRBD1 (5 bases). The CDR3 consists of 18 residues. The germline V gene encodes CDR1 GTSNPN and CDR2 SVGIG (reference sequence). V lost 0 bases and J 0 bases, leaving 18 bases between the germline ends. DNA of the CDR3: TGTGCCTGGAGTGTACAAAGGTCAGGGATACATAGCAATCAGCCCCAGCATTTT. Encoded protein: CAWSVQRSGIHSNQPQHF.

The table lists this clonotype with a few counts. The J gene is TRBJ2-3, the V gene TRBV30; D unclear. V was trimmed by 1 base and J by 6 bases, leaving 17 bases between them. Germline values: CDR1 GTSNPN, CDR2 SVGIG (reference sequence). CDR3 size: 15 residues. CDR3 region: CAWSARPGYEDTQYF. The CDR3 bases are TGTGCCTGGAGTGCCCGCCCGGGTTACGAGGATACGCAGTATTTT. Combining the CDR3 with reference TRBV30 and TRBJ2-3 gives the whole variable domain SQTIHQWPATLVQPVGSPLSLECTVEGTSNPNLYWYRQAAGRGLQLLFYSVGIGQISSEVPQNLSASRPQDRQFILSSKKLLLSDSGFYLCAWSARPGYEDTQYFGPGTRLTVL.

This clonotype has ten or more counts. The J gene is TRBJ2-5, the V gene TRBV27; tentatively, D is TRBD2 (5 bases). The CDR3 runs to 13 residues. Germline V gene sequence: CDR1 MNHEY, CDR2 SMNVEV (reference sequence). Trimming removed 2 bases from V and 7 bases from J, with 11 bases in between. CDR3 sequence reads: CASSLGGRATQYF. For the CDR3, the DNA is TGTGCCAGCAGTTTAGGAGGAAGGGCGACCCAGTACTTC.

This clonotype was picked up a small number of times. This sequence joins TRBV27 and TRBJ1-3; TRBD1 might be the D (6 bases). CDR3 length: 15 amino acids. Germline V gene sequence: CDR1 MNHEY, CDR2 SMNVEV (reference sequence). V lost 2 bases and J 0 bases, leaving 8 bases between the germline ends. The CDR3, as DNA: TGTGCCAGCAGTTTAAGGGGGGGCTCTGGAAACACCATATATTTT. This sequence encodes CASSLRGGSGNTIYF.

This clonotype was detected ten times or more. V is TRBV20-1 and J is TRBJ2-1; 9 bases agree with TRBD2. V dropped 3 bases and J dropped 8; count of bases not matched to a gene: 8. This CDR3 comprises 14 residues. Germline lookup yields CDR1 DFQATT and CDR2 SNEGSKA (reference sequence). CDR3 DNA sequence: TGCAGTGCTAGGACTAGCGGCGAAGGCGATGAGCAGTTCTTC. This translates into CSARTSGEGDEQFF.

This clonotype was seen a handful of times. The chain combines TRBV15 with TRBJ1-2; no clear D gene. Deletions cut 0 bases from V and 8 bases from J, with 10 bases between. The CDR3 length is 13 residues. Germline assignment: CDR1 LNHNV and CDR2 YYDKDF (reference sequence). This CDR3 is CATSRDGSGGYTF. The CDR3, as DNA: TGTGCCACCAGCAGAGATGGTTCTGGAGGCTACACCTTC.

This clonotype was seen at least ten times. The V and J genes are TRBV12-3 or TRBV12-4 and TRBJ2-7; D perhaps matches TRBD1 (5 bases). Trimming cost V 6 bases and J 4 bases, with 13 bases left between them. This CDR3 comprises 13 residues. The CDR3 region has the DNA TGTGCCAGCAGCTTAATCCAGGGTTACGAGCAGTACTTC. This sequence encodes CASSLIQGYEQYF.

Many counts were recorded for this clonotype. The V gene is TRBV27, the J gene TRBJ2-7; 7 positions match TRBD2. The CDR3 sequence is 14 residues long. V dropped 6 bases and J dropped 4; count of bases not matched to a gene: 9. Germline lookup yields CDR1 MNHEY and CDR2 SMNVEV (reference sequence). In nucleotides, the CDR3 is TGTGCCAGCAGGGGGACTATTACCTTGTACGAGCAGTACTTC. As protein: CASRGTITLYEQYF.

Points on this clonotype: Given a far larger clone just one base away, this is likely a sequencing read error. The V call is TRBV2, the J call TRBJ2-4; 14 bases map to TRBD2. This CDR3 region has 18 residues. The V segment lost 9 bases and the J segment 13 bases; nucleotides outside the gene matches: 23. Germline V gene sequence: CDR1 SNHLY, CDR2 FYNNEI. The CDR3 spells CASIPGLAGASSYNEQYF. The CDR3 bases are TGTGCCAGTATCCCGGGACTAGCGGGAGCTAGCTCCTACAATGAGCAGTACTTC.

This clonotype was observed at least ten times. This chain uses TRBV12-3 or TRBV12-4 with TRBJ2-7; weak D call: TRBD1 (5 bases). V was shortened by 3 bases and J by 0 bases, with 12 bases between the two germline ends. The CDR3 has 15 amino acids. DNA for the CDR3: TGTGCCAGCAGTTTCGGACACCCTAGCTCCTACGAGCAGTACTTC. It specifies CASSFGHPSSYEQYF.

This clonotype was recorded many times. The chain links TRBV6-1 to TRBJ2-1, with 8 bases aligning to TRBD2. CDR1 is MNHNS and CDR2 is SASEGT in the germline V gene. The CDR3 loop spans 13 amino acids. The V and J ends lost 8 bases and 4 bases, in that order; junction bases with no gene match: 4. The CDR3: CASQREPYNEQFF. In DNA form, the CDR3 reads TGTGCCAGCCAGCGGGAGCCGTACAATGAGCAGTTCTTC.

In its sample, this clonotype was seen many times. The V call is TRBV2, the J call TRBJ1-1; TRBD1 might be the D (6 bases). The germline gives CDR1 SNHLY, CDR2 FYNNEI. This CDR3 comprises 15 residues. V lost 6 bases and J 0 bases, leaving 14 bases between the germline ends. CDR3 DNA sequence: TGTGCCAGCAGCTTGCCGGGACAACTGAACACTGAAGCTTTCTTT. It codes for CASSLPGQLNTEAFF.

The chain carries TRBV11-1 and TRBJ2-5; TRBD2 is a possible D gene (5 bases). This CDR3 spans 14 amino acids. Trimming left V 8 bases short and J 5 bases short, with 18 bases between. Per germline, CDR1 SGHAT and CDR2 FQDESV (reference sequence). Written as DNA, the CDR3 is TGTGCCAGCGATCCCAGCGGCGTTGTTGAGACCCAGTACTTC. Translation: CASDPSGVVETQYF.

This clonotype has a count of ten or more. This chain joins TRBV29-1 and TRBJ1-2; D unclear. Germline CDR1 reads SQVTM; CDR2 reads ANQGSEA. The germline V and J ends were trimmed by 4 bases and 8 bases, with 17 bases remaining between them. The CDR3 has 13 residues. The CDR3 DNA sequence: TGCAGCGTTGCCCCCAGACTAACACACGGCTACACCTTC. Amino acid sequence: CSVAPRLTHGYTF.

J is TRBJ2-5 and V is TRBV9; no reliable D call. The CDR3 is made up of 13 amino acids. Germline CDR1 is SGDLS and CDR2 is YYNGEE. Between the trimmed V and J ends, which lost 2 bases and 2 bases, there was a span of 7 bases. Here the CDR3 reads CASSVTFQETQYF. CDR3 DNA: TGTGCCAGCAGCGTTACTTTTCAAGAGACCCAGTACTTC. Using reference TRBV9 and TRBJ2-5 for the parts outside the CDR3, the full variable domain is DSGVTQTPKHLITATGQRVTLRCSPRSGDLSVYWYQQSLDQGLQFLIQYYNGEERAKGNILERFSAQQFPDLHSELNLSSLELGDSALYFCASSVTFQETQYFGPGTRLLVL.

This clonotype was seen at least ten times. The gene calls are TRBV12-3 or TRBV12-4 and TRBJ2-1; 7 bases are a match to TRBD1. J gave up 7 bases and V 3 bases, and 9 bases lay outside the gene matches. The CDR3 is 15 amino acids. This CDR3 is CASSFRQGSENEQFF. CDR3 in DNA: TGTGCCAGCAGTTTTAGACAGGGATCGGAAAATGAGCAGTTCTTC.

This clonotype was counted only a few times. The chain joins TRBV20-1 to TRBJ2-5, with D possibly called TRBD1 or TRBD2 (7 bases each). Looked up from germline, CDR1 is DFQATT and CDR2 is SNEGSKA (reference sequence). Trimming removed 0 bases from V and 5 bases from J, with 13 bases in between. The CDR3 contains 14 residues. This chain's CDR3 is CSARDGGGGETQYF. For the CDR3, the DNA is TGCAGTGCTAGAGATGGGGGAGGGGGCGAGACCCAGTACTTC.